This T cell receptor beta chain was observed in a study of cytomegalovirus exposure and HLA in healthy donors. Study at large: Most genotyped donors, roughly 80% of about 430, had Caucasian-associated genetic ancestry.

Germline V gene lookup returns CDR1 SGHTA and CDR2 FQGNSA. Deletions cut 2 bases from V and 2 bases from J, with 7 bases between. The CDR3 covers 14 residues. Study observations and caveats: Presence/absence results assume similar sequencing depth per donor, which may not hold.

PCR involved 60 Vbeta and 13 Jbeta primers. Generated by immunoSEQ multiplex PCR, the TCRdb table keeps only in-frame clones and is missing some. The sample carries approximately 180,000 clones, 77% recorded once. This clone was seen only once. Its antigen is still unknown. This chain joins TRBV7-2 and TRBJ1-5; D uncertain. This clonotype was sampled from a woman aged 30 to 39 in good health and CMV-seropositive. The source material was PBMCs. The CDR3 DNA reads as TGTGCCAGCAGCTTACGGTCGGGCAATCAGCCCCAGCATTTT. Translating it yields CASSLRSGNQPQHF.